This T cell receptor (beta chain) is from a study of blood T cell repertoires in COVID-19 (dated by TCRdb to 2020 to 2022). A note on the overall study: Samples from collaborators originated in the United States, Italy and Spain and spanned both the acute and convalescent phases of COVID-19. The prospective study material was composed of cDNA or gDNA derived from T cells, B-cell-depleted T cells, or PBMCs. Deeply sampled blood TCRbeta repertoires from subjects exposed to, actively infected with, or recovered from COVID-19 were included in the dataset. The repertoires were released in a freely available public database meant as a resource for research on the immune response to SARS-CoV-2. Samples were obtained from the ongoing ImmuneRACE study (first 160 participants) and from 1,254 subjects provided by 6 global collaborators. A de-identified subject ID, COVID-19 status, age in years and sex were almost always included in the sample metadata. Where HLA class I and class II types were available, the types were taken from metadata supplied by the sample provider, not from assay-based typing.

Unmatched junction bases come to 11, with V trimmed by 0 bases and J by 7 bases. CDR1 and CDR2, looked up from the germline V gene (reference sequence), are LGHDT and YNNKEL. Including the terminal cysteine and phenylalanine, the CDR3 comprises 17 residues. The sequence is cut down to CDR3 DNA, 51 bases in frame from base 1. About this clone itself: The antigen this receptor binds is unknown. Base qualities were left out, and no much larger clone turns up one base away.

The collaborating institutions used their own protocols to collect whole blood in K2EDTA tubes. For TCRbeta analysis, collaborator samples were shipped as frozen whole blood, as isolated PBMCs, or as DNA extracted from either sample type. Findings and caveats that apply to the study as a whole: The quantity of clinical and demographic metadata differed by source and by participant and was supplied without curation.

The immunoSEQ Assay, a bias-controlled multiplex PCR, was used to amplify TCRbeta CDR3 regions from genomic DNA. As for how the authors treated the data: Within the assay, amplification of reference gene primers was used to estimate how many nucleated cells each sample contained. To quantify the absolute abundance of each unique TCRbeta CDR3 rearrangement, sequence reads were collapsed and filtered. For each sample, productive Simpson clonality was calculated by taking the square root of Simpson's diversity index across productive rearrangements. TCRdb obtained this table from immuneACCESS and retained in-frame rearrangements with V and J assigned. These tables miss some clones; where compared with another copy, unresolved V genes account for less than half of the shortfall, and the remainder is unexplained. For V, J and clone size, that table is used; D and trimming come from the DNA. This sample gives around 180,000 clones in total; roughly 84% of them show up just once. The ten largest account for over 9.5% of the sample.

The sample taken for sequencing was peripheral blood. The source of this sequence is a woman of 80 years or more with active or convalescent COVID-19. The rearranged chain carries TRBV3-1 (or the pseudogene TRBV3-2) and TRBJ2-1; 8 bases in the junction line up with TRBD2. CDR3 sequence: CASSQDELAVSWNEQFF. The DNA sequence is given as TGTGCCAGCAGCCAAGACGAACTAGCGGTCTCTTGGAATGAGCAGTTCTTC.